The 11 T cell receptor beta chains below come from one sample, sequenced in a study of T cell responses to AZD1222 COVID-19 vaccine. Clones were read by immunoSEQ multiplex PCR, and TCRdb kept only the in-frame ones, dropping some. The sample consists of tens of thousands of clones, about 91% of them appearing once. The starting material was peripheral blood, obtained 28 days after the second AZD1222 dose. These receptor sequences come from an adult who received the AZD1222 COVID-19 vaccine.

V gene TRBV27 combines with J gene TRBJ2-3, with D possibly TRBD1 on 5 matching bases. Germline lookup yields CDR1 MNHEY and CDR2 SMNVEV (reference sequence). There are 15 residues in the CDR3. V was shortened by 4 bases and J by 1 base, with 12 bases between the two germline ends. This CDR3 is CASSYPGRGTDTQYF. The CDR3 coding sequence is TGTGCCAGCAGTTACCCGGGCAGGGGCACAGATACGCAGTATTTT.

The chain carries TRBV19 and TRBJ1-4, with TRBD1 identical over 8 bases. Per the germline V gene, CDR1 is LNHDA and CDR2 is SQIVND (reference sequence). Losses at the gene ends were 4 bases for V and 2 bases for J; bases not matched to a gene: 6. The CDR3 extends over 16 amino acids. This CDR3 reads CASSTSDRGTNEKLFF. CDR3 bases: TGTGCCAGTAGTACGTCAGACAGGGGCACTAATGAAAAACTGTTTTTT.

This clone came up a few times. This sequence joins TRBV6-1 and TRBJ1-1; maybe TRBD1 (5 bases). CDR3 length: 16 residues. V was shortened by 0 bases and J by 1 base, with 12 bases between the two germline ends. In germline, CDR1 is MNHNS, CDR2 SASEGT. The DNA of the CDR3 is TGTGCCAGCAGTGAAGCGGAGGGGATTGGGAACACTGAAGCTTTCTTT. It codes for CASSEAEGIGNTEAFF.

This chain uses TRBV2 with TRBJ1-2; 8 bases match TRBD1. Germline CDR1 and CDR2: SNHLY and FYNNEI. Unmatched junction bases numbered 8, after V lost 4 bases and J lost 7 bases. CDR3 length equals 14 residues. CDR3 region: CASSVRTGLAGYTF. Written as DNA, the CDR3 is TGTGCCAGCAGTGTTCGGACAGGGCTGGCTGGCTACACCTTC.

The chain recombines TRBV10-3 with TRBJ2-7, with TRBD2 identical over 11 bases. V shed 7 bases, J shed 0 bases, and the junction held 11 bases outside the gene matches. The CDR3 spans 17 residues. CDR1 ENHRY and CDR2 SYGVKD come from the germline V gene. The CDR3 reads CAIKFSTSGISSYEQYF. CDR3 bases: TGTGCCATCAAGTTTTCGACTAGCGGGATTAGCTCCTACGAGCAGTACTTC.

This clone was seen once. The CDR3 DNA reads TGTGCCAGCAGTACTAGCGGGAGTGAGGCCGGGGAGCTGTTTTTT. This encodes CASSTSGSEAGELFF. The chain links TRBV2 to TRBJ2-2, with 11 positions matching TRBD2. CDR3 length: 15 residues. Looked up from germline, CDR1 is SNHLY and CDR2 is FYNNEI. V trimming: 5 bases; J trimming: 6 bases; junction bases outside the gene matches: 5.

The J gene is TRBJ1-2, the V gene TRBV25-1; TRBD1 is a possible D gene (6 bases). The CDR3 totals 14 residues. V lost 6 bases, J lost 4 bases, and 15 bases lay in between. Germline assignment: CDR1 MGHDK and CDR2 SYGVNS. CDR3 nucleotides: TGTGCCAGCAGCCCTAGGGGGGTACGCTATGGCTACACCTTC. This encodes CASSPRGVRYGYTF.

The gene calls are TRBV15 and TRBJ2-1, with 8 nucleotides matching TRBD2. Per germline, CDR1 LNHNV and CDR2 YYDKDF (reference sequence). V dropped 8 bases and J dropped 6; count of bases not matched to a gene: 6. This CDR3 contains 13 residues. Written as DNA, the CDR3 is TGTGCCACCGGGACTAGATTAATCAATGAGCAGTTCTTC. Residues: CATGTRLINEQFF. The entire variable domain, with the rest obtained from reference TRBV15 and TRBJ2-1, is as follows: DAMVIQNPRYQVTQFGKPVTLSCSQTLNHNVMYWYQQKSSQAPKLLFHYYDKDFNNEADTPDNFQSRRPNTSFCFLDIRSPGLGDTAMYLCATGTRLINEQFFGPGTRLTVL.

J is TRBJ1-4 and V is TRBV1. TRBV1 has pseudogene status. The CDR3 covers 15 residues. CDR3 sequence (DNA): TGCACCAGCAGTCCTTTGACGGCGCAGAATGAAAAACTGTTTTTT. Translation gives CTSSPLTAQNEKLFF.

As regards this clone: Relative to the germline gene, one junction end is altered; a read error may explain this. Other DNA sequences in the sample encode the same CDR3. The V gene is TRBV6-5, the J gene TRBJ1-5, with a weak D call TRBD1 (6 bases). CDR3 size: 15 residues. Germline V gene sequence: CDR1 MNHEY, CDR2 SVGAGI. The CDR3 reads CASRGEGHRGQPQHF. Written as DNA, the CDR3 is TGTGCCAGCAGGGGAGAGGGACATCGAGGTCAGCCCCAACATTTT.

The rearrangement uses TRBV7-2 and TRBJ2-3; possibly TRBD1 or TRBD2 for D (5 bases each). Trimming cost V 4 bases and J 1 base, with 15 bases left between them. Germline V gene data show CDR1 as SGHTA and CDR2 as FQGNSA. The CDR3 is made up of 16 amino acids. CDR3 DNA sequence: TGTGCCAGCAGCTCGGGGCCGAGCGTTGGCACAGATACGCAGTATTTT. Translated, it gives CASSSGPSVGTDTQYF.